A single sample gave rise to the 11 T cell receptor beta chains below, sequenced in a study of persistence of HIV-infected CD4 T cells. The immunoSEQ assay was version 4, run in survey mode. The assay was immunoSEQ multiplex PCR, and TCRdb's table has in-frame clones only and misses some. The sample has around 42,000 clones; around 78% are singletons. An overlapping HIV-1 Gag peptide pool stimulated these cells at approximately 1 ug/peptide/mL. Sorted nonresponding memory CD4+ T cells were CD40L-negative, CD69-negative, CD45RO-high. Their specific antigens are unknown. The sample in question was CD4+ T cells sorted from PBMCs after 18-hour stimulation, obtained from a patient who received antiretroviral therapy. The receptors come from an adult man with HIV who was CMV-seropositive.

The chain employs TRBV29-1 and TRBJ2-5; 7 bases fit TRBD1. This CDR3 spans 14 amino acids. V dropped 4 bases and J dropped 1; count of bases not matched to a gene: 6. Germline V gene data show CDR1 as SQVTM and CDR2 as ANQGSEA. DNA for the CDR3: TGCAGCGTTGCTCCGGGGACAGCCCAAGAGACCCAGTACTTC. Translating gives CSVAPGTAQETQYF. Full variable domain (missing parts from reference TRBV29-1 and TRBJ2-5): SAVISQKPSRDICQRGTSLTIQCQVDSQVTMMFWYRQQPGQSLTLIATANQGSEATYESGFVIDKFPISRPNLTFSTLTVSNMSPEDSSIYLCSVAPGTAQETQYFGPGTRLLVL.

For the CDR3, the DNA is TGTGCCAGCAGTGGTGCTTACAACTCTGGGGCCAACGTCCTGACTTTC. It translates to CASSGAYNSGANVLTF. J is TRBJ2-6 and V is TRBV6-1; D uncertain. Germline V gene sequence: CDR1 MNHNS, CDR2 SASEGT. The CDR3 totals 16 residues. Trimming cost V 4 bases and J 0 bases, with 10 bases left between them.

The J gene is TRBJ2-1, the V gene TRBV7-9; perhaps D is TRBD1 or TRBD2 (5 bases each). The V end was cut by 2 bases, the J end by 7 bases, with 15 bases between. CDR1 is SEHNR and CDR2 is FQNEAQ in the germline V gene (reference sequence). This CDR3 is 15 amino acids long. The CDR3 DNA reads as TGTGCCAGCAGCTTATACGGGGCAGGGAAGAATGAGCAGTTCTTC. This encodes CASSLYGAGKNEQFF.

The chain links TRBV6-4 to TRBJ1-2; D is uncertain. The V end lost 6 bases, the J end lost 2 bases, and 16 bases lay between the germline ends. Per germline, CDR1 MRHNA and CDR2 SNTAGT. This CDR3 is built from 15 residues. The CDR3 region is CASSKEPGLNYGYTF. Written as DNA, the CDR3 is TGTGCCAGCAGCAAAGAACCCGGCCTGAACTATGGCTACACCTTC.

This chain joins TRBV7-2 and TRBJ2-7, with D perhaps TRBD2 (7 bases). The CDR3 runs 13 residues. The germline CDR1 and CDR2 sequences are SGHTA and FQGNSA. V shed 8 bases and J shed 3 bases, with 14 bases lying between them. The CDR3 DNA sequence: TGTGCCAGCGGAGAGGGGGGGAGCTACGAGCAGTACTTC. It encodes CASGEGGSYEQYF.

The CDR3 coding sequence is TGTGCCAGCAGAAAACGGGGGAACTACAATGAGCAGTTCTTC. Its protein product is CASRKRGNYNEQFF. The V gene is TRBV6-5, the J gene TRBJ2-1, with a weak D call TRBD2 (6 bases). This CDR3 is 14 amino acids long. Trimming took 6 bases from V and 3 from J, leaving 12 bases between them. Germline values: CDR1 MNHEY, CDR2 SVGAGI.

V is TRBV19 and J is TRBJ1-5; a weak D match, TRBD1 (5 bases). The CDR3 spans 14 residues. Germline CDR1 is LNHDA and CDR2 is SQIVND (reference sequence). The V end lost 5 bases, the J end lost 3 bases, and 11 bases lay between the germline ends. CDR3 region: CASSPGFLNQPQHF. The DNA of the CDR3 is TGTGCCAGTAGTCCAGGGTTTCTCAATCAGCCCCAGCATTTT.

V and J are TRBV19 and TRBJ2-7, with 11 bases fitting TRBD1. The V and J ends lost 5 bases and 7 bases, in that order; junction bases with no gene match: 7. CDR1 is LNHDA and CDR2 is SQIVND in the germline V gene (reference sequence). The CDR3 is 14 residues long. CDR3 bases: TGTGCCAGTAGTTTTGGACAGGGGGCGGGGGAGCAGTACTTC. It specifies CASSFGQGAGEQYF. The whole variable domain, remainder taken from reference TRBV19 and TRBJ2-7, is DGGITQSPKYLFRKEGQNVTLSCEQNLNHDAMYWYRQDPGQGLRLIYYSQIVNDFQKGDIAEGYSVSREKKESFPLTVTSAQKNPTAFYLCASSFGQGAGEQYFGPGTRLTVT.

The chain combines TRBV28 with TRBJ2-5, with 8 bases lining up with TRBD1. CDR3 size: 16 residues. The germline V gene encodes CDR1 MDHEN and CDR2 SYDVKM. V shed 1 base, J shed 5 bases, and the junction held 9 bases outside the gene matches. CDR3 in amino acids: CASSLSTYRGLETQYF. For the CDR3, the DNA is TGTGCCAGCAGTTTATCTACATACAGGGGGTTGGAGACCCAGTACTTC.

The J gene is TRBJ2-7, the V gene TRBV3-1 (or the pseudogene TRBV3-2); 8 bases line up with TRBD2. The germline gives CDR1 LGHDT, CDR2 YNNKEL (reference sequence). J was trimmed by 9 bases and V by 3 bases; bases with no gene match: 10. The CDR3 extends over 14 amino acids. The CDR3 DNA follows: TGTGCCAGCAGCCATTTGGACCCGGGAGGGGCGCAGTACTTC. Its translation is CASSHLDPGGAQYF.

This clone was seen only a few times. The V gene is TRBV7-9, the J gene TRBJ1-4; D is undetermined. This CDR3 has 15 residues. V lost 6 bases to trimming and J lost 0 bases, with 11 bases between them. Germline values: CDR1 SEHNR, CDR2 FQNEAQ (reference sequence). CDR3 sequence reads: CASRGYSSTNEKLFF. The CDR3 bases are TGTGCCAGCAGGGGTTACAGCTCAACTAATGAAAAACTGTTTTTT.